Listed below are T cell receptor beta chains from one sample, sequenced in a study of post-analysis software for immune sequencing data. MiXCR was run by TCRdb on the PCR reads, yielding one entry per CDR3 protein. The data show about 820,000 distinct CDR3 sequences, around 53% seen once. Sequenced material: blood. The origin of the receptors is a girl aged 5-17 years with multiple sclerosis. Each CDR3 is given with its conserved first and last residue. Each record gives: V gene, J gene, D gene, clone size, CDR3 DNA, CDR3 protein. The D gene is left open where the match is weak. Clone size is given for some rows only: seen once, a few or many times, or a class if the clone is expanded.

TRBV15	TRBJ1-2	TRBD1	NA	TGTGCCACCAGCGAACTCGGGCCGGTCCCGGGACAGGGTGGATCCTATGGCTACACCTTC	CATSELGPVPGQGGSYGYTF
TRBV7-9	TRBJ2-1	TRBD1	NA	TGTGCCAGCAGCCCCCAGGGACAGCTTATTATCAATGAGCAGTTCTTC	CASSPQGQLIINEQFF
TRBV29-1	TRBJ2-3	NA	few	TGCAGCGTTGAAGTAGGGGCCCGAGATACGCAGTATTTT	CSVEVGARDTQYF
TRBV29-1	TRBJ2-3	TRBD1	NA	TGCAGCGTCCAGGGAAGACAGGGCGCAGATACGCAGTATTTT	CSVQGRQGADTQYF
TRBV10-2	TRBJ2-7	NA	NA	TGCGCCAGCAGTGAGGTGGATCGCGAGCAGTACTTC	CASSEVDREQYF
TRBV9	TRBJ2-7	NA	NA	TGTGCCAGCAGCGTAGAGGGGGTTGGCGAGCAGTACTTC	CASSVEGVGEQYF
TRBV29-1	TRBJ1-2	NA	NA	TGCAGCGTTGATCTCGGGGGCCCGGGGGGCTACACCTTC	CSVDLGGPGGYTF
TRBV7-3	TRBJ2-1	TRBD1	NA	TGTGCCAGCAGCTTAGGGACAGGGGTAGACAATGAGCAGTTCTTC	CASSLGTGVDNEQFF
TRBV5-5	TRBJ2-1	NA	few	TGTGCCAGCAGCTTCCCGGGGCGGCAGGAGCAGTTCTTC	CASSFPGRQEQFF
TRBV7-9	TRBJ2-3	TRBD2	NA	TGTGCCAGCAGCTTAGTAGCGGGCCTACGGACAGATACGCAGTATTTT	CASSLVAGLRTDTQYF
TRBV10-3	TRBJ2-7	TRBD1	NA	TGTGCCATAAAGAGGGGACAGTACGACTACGAGCAGTACTTC	CAIKRGQYDYEQYF
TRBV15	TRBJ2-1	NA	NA	TGTGCCACCAGCGGACATCCCTACAATGAGCAGTTCTTC	CATSGHPYNEQFF
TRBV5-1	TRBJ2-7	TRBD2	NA	TGCGCCAGCAGCTCGGGGACTAGCGGTGTCTCCTACGAGCAGTACTTC	CASSSGTSGVSYEQYF
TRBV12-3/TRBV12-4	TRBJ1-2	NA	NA	TGTGCCAGCAGTTTGAGTGGCAGAAACTATGGCTACACCTTC	CASSLSGRNYGYTF
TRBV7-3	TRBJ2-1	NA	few	TGTGCCAGCAGCTTCCTTAGTGGTGAGCAGTTCTTC	CASSFLSGEQFF
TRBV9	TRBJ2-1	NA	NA	TGTGCCAGCAGCGTAGCAGTGGTTGGCACCTACAATGAGCAGTTCTTC	CASSVAVVGTYNEQFF
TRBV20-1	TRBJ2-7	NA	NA	TGCAGTGCTAAATTAGGCTCCGGGAACTACGAGCAGTACTTC	CSAKLGSGNYEQYF
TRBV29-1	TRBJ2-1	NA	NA	TGCAGCGTTGAAGGTGAAAATGGTTACAATGAGCAGTTCTTC	CSVEGENGYNEQFF
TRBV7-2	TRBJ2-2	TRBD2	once	TGTGCCAGCAGCTTAATCGTACTAGCGGGGGCGAACACCGGGGAGCTGTTTTTT	CASSLIVLAGANTGELFF
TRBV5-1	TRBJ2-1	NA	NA	TGCGCCAGCAGCCCCCGGTCAGGGCCGTTCATCCGGTACAATGAGCAGTTCTTC	CASSPRSGPFIRYNEQFF
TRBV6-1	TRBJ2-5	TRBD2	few	TGTGCCAGCAGTGAATTGAGCGGGAGTGCAGAGACCCAGTACTTC	CASSELSGSAETQYF
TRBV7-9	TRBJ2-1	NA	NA	TGTGCCAGCAGCTTAATGGGTCCCCCGGGAGAGCAGTTCTTC	CASSLMGPPGEQFF
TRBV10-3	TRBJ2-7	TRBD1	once	TGTGCCACCTGGGACAGGGGTGGCTCCTACGAGCAGTACTTC	CATWDRGGSYEQYF
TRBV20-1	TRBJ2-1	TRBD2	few	TGCAGTGCTAGTTTGGGGACTAGCGGGAGGGATGAGCAGTTCTTC	CSASLGTSGRDEQFF
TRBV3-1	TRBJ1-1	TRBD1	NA	TGTGCCAGCAGCCAAGACCCGACAGGGGTTGCGCTGAACACTGAAGCTTTCTTT	CASSQDPTGVALNTEAFF
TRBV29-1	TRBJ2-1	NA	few	TGCAGCGTTGCTTACTACAATGAGCAGTTCTTC	CSVAYYNEQFF
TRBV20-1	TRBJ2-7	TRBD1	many	TGCAGTGCTAGTACAGGGGGCTCCTACGAGCAGTACTTC	CSASTGGSYEQYF
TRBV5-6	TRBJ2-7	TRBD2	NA	TGTGCCAGCGGTGAGTTATTCGCGGGAGCCTACGAGCAGTACTTC	CASGELFAGAYEQYF
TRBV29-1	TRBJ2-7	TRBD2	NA	TGCAGCGGAAGAGCGGGAGGATCCTACGAGCAGTACTTC	CSGRAGGSYEQYF
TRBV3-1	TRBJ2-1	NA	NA	TGTGCCAGCAGCCTCCGAGGGGAGCTGGGTTACAATGAGCAGTTCTTC	CASSLRGELGYNEQFF
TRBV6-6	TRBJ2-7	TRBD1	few	TGTGCCAGCAGTTACTCCGGGGGACAGGGCGAGCAGTACTTC	CASSYSGGQGEQYF
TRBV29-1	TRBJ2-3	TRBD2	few	TGCAGCGTTGATCTAACTAGCGGAACCACAGATACGCAGTATTTT	CSVDLTSGTTDTQYF
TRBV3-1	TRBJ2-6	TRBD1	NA	TGTGCCAGCAGCCAGGCTCCGGGACAGGGCTCTGGGGCCAACGTCCTGACTTTC	CASSQAPGQGSGANVLTF
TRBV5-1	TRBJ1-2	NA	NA	TGCGCCAGCAGCTTGGTAGACAAGAGCTATGGCTACACCTTC	CASSLVDKSYGYTF
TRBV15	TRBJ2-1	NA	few	TGTGCCACCTCCACAGGGAGCTCCTACAATGAGCAGTTCTTC	CATSTGSSYNEQFF
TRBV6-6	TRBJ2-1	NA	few	TGTGCCAGCAGGCGAAATGAGCAGTTCTTC	CASRRNEQFF
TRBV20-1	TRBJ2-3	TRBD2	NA	TGCAGTGCCCCCGGGTCTCTCACTAGCGGGAGCACAGATACGCAGTATTTT	CSAPGSLTSGSTDTQYF
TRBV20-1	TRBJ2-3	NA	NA	TGCAGTGCTCGGTTTTGGGACTTCCCAGATACGCAGTATTTT	CSARFWDFPDTQYF
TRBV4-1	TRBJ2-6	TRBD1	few	TGCGCCAGCAGCCCTTGGCAGGGGGATAGTGGGGCCAACGTCCTGACTTTC	CASSPWQGDSGANVLTF
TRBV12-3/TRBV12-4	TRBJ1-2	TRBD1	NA	TGTGCCAGCAGTCCGACAGGGTACAGTTATGGCTACACCTTC	CASSPTGYSYGYTF
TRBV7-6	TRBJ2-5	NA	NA	TGTGCCAGCGGGCCCTGGACAGACTTGCAAGAGACCCAGTACTTC	CASGPWTDLQETQYF
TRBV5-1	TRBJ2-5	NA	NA	TGCGCCAGCAGCTTGGAGGCAGGGGAGAGGAAGACCCAGTACTTC	CASSLEAGERKTQYF
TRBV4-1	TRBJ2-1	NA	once	TGCGCCAGTTCGGATCTTTTCTCCTACAATGAGCAGTTCTTC	CASSDLFSYNEQFF
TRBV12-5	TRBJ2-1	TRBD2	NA	TGTGCTAGTGGTTTGGGTCTAGCGGGAGTCCCCTCCTCCTACAATGAGCAGTTCTTC	CASGLGLAGVPSSYNEQFF
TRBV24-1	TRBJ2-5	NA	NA	TGTGCCACCAGTGATCCGACGGGGGTCGGGGAGACCCAGTACTTC	CATSDPTGVGETQYF
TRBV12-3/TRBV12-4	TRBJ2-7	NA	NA	TGTGCCAGCAGTTTAGATGGGACCGGAGGGGACGAGCAGTACTTC	CASSLDGTGGDEQYF
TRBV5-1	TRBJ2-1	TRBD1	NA	TGCGCCAGCAGCCGGACAGGGGGCAAAGGGAGCTCCTACAATGAGCAGTTCTTC	CASSRTGGKGSSYNEQFF
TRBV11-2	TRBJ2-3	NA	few	TGTGCCAGCAGCCATCTGAACACAGATACGCAGTATTTT	CASSHLNTDTQYF
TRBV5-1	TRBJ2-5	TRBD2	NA	TGCGCCAGCAGCCAAACTAGCGGCGTCGGGACCCAGTACTTC	CASSQTSGVGTQYF
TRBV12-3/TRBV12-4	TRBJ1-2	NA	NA	TGTGCCAGCAGGCGGGAGGTTGGCTACACCTTC	CASRREVGYTF
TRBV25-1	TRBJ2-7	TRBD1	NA	TGTGCCAGCAGTGCCAGCCCGGACAGGGGTACCTACGAGCAGTACTTC	CASSASPDRGTYEQYF
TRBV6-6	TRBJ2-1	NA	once	TGTGCCAGCAGTTACTCATCCGCTAGCCCGGGCAATGAGCAGTTCTTC	CASSYSSASPGNEQFF
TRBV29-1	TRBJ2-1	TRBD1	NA	TGCAGCGTTCGGCGTGACAGGGTAAATGAGCAGTTCTTC	CSVRRDRVNEQFF
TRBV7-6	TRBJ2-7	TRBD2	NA	TGTGCCAGCAGCTCGAGACTAGCCCATGAGCAGTACTTC	CASSSRLAHEQYF
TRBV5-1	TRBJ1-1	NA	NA	TGCGCCAGCAGCTTAGTAGGAATGAACACTGAAACTTTCTTT	CASSLVGMNTETFF
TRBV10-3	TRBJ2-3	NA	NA	TGTGCCATCAGTCGGGAGAAGGGCACAGATACGCAGTATTTT	CAISREKGTDTQYF
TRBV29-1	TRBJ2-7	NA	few	TGCAGCGTTGAAGGACACAACTCCTACGAGCAGTACTTC	CSVEGHNSYEQYF